The 6 T cell receptor beta chains in this list originate from one sample, sequenced in a study of cytotoxic CD8 clonotypes in ibrutinib-treated CLL. Profiling relied on immunoSEQ multiplex PCR, and the TCRdb table lists in-frame clones only, not all of them. Of roughly 100,000 clones detected, 70% to 80% appear once; the ten largest clones hold 25% to 40%. Sample: PBMCs, taken after 12 months of ibrutinib treatment. These receptors came from a human donor with chronic lymphocytic leukemia.

The chain has TRBV2 and TRBJ1-2, with D perhaps matching TRBD1 (6 bases). There are 14 residues in the CDR3. Germline CDR1 SNHLY, CDR2 FYNNEI. V lost 5 bases, J lost 6 bases, and 16 bases lay in between. CDR3 bases: TGTGCCAGCAGTCCTACAGGGATGATGAATGGCTACACCTTC. It encodes CASSPTGMMNGYTF. The full variable domain, completed using reference TRBV2 and TRBJ1-2, is EPEVTQTPSHQVTQMGQEVILRCVPISNHLYFYWYRQILGQKVEFLVSFYNNEISEKSEIFDDQFSVERPDGSNFTLKIRSTKLEDSAMYFCASSPTGMMNGYTFGSGTRLTVV.

The chain uses TRBV2 and TRBJ2-5; D remains unclear. Germline values: CDR1 SNHLY, CDR2 FYNNEI. CDR3 length: 10 residues. V shed 7 bases and J shed 2 bases, with 2 bases lying between them. CDR3 sequence (DNA): TGTGCCAGCAATCAAGAGACCCAGTACTTC. Its translation: CASNQETQYF.

J is TRBJ2-2 and V is TRBV9, with a weak D call TRBD2 (6 bases). Germline CDR1 SGDLS, CDR2 YYNGEE. This CDR3 has 15 residues. V lost 4 bases and J 6 bases, leaving 16 bases between the germline ends. The CDR3 sequence: CASSPPGTVAGELFF. As DNA, the CDR3 is TGTGCCAGCAGCCCCCCAGGGACTGTGGCCGGGGAGCTGTTTTTT.

The chain recombines TRBV25-1 with TRBJ2-2, with TRBD1 matching over 7 bases. The CDR3 sequence is 15 residues long. Germline-derived CDR1 and CDR2 are MGHDK and SYGVNS. Trimming took 6 bases from V and 4 from J; bases not matched to a gene: 8. CDR3 sequence (DNA): TGTGCCAGCAGCTACGGGACAGCGAGCACCGGGGAGCTGTTTTTT. Translating gives CASSYGTASTGELFF.

This chain links TRBV9 with TRBJ2-2; TRBD2 matches at 7 bases. CDR1 and CDR2 from the germline V gene are SGDLS and YYNGEE. This CDR3 is built from 15 residues. The J segment lost 3 bases and the V segment lost 3 bases, leaving 5 bases of the junction unmatched. The CDR3 DNA follows: TGTGCCAGCAGCGCCGGGACTACCGACACCGGGGAGCTGTTTTTT. Translation: CASSAGTTDTGELFF.

This chain joins TRBV11-2 and TRBJ1-2, with D possibly being TRBD1 (6 bases). CDR1 is SGHAT, CDR2 FQNNGV, per germline. The CDR3 runs to 15 residues. The V and J ends lost 4 bases and 8 bases respectively, with 20 bases between them. The CDR3 nucleotides read TGTGCCAGCAGCTCTAACAGGGAGGATAGTTTAGGCTACACCTTC. Amino acid sequence: CASSSNREDSLGYTF.